What follows are 7 T cell receptor beta chains derived from one specimen sequenced in a study of blood T cell repertoires in COVID-19. Assay: immunoSEQ multiplex PCR; the TCRdb copy retains only in-frame clones and omits some. The data hold 150,000 to 200,000 clones, with about 85% observed a single time. Source material: peripheral blood. The receptors derive from a man aged 35-49 years with acute or convalescent COVID-19.

The chain couples TRBV5-1 to TRBJ1-1; 7 nucleotides match TRBD1. Trimming removed 0 bases from V and 5 bases from J; junction bases left unmatched: 10. This CDR3 is 16 amino acids long. Germline V lookup: CDR1 SGHRS, CDR2 YFSETQ. The CDR3 loop reads CASSLGSSGGVTEAFF. The CDR3 nucleotides are TGCGCCAGCAGCTTGGGATCGTCAGGGGGAGTTACTGAAGCTTTCTTT.

CDR3 sequence (DNA): TGTGCCAGCAGTTACAGAGGGGGCGAGGCTTTCTTT. Its protein product is CASSYRGGEAFF. This chain links TRBV6-5 with TRBJ1-1, with 7 positions matching TRBD1. Per the germline V gene, CDR1 is MNHEY and CDR2 is SVGAGI. The CDR3 sequence is 12 residues long. The V and J ends lost 2 bases and 11 bases, in that order; junction bases with no gene match: 5.

This clone was recorded only once. The chain combines TRBV7-3 with TRBJ2-1, with TRBD2 matching 8 bases. Germline loops: CDR1 SGHTA, CDR2 FQGTGA. With V trimmed by 3 bases and J by 4 bases, 5 bases remained unmatched. The CDR3 length is 15 residues. CDR3 bases: TGTGCCAGCAGCTTGGGCGGGGGGATATACAATGAGCAGTTCTTC. The encoded protein is CASSLGGGIYNEQFF.

J is TRBJ1-2 and V is TRBV10-1, with 7 bases that match TRBD1. Germline assignment: CDR1 WNHNN and CDR2 SYGVQD (reference sequence). Germline trimming cut 6 bases from V and 4 bases from J; bases unmatched to any gene: 8. The CDR3 totals 14 residues. The CDR3 loop is CASRRQGPTYGYTF. The DNA of the CDR3 is TGCGCCAGCAGAAGACAGGGCCCCACCTATGGCTACACCTTC.

This sequence joins TRBV5-1 and TRBJ1-5; 9 bases are a match to TRBD1. The CDR3 length is 14 residues. V lost 4 bases, J lost 9 bases, and 8 bases stayed unmatched. Germline CDR1 is SGHRS and CDR2 is YFSETQ. For the CDR3, the DNA is TGCGCCAGCAGCCCGGGGACAGGGAGTCTGCCCCAGCATTTT. Its translation: CASSPGTGSLPQHF.

V is TRBV7-8 and J is TRBJ1-5, with D hard to call. Looked up from germline, CDR1 is SGHVS and CDR2 is FQNEAQ. V lost 7 bases to trimming and J lost 3 bases, with 19 bases between them. The CDR3 consists of 16 residues. CDR3 sequence (DNA): TGTGCCAGCACCATATCAGACACAACGCTCAATCAGCCCCAGCATTTT. Translation gives CASTISDTTLNQPQHF.

The chain combines TRBV3-1 (or the pseudogene TRBV3-2) with TRBJ2-1, with D perhaps TRBD2 (7 bases). The CDR3 loop spans 17 amino acids. V lost 2 bases, J lost 5 bases, and 19 bases lay in between. CDR1 LGHDT and CDR2 YNNKEL come from the germline V gene (reference sequence). CDR3 region: CASSQWGGSGEDNEQFF. CDR3 nucleotide sequence: TGTGCCAGCAGCCAATGGGGAGGGTCAGGGGAGGACAATGAGCAGTTCTTC.